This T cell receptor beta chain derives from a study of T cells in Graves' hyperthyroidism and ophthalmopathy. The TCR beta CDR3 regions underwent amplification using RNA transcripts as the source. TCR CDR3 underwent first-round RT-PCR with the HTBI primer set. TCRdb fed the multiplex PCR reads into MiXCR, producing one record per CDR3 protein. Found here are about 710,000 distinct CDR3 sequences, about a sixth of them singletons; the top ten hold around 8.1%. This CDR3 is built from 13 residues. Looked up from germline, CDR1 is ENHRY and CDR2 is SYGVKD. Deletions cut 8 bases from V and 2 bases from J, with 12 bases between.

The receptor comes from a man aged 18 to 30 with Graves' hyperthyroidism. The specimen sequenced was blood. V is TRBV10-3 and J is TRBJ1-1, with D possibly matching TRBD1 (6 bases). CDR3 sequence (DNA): TGTGCCATCGGACAGAACACTAACACTGAAGCTTTCTTT. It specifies CAIGQNTNTEAFF.